The present T cell receptor beta chain was sequenced within a study of post-analysis software for immune sequencing data. Study in general: The courses of disease that were included comprised relapsing-remitting, secondary progressive and progressive-relapsing multiple sclerosis. Study outcomes and limitations: Compared with controls, patients showed significantly lower normalized Chao1 diversity. There were a few TRBV segments more frequent in patients than controls, and TRBV5-6, TRBV5-1 and TRBV20-1 were among them.

cDNA libraries for TCR beta contained unique molecular identifiers. T cells numbering about 0.95 to 10 million gave rise to some 500,000 cDNA molecules. TCRdb re-called the PCR reads with MiXCR, one entry per CDR3 protein. The table lists 430,000 or so distinct CDR3 sequences, 35% to 45% of them singletons, with 7.5% to 8.5% in the top ten. Turning to this clonotype: Its antigen is as yet unknown.

The CDR3 is made up of 15 amino acids. Trimming took 0 bases from V and 5 from J, leaving 14 bases between them. The germline gives CDR1 SGHRS, CDR2 YFSETQ. V and J are TRBV5-1 and TRBJ2-5; D is possibly TRBD1 (6 bases). Sample: blood. This receptor was obtained from a girl aged 2 to 9 with multiple sclerosis. The CDR3 spells CASSLATGSCETQYF. The CDR3, as DNA: TGCGCCAGCAGCTTGGCAACAGGGAGTTGCGAGACCCAGTACTTC.